The TCR beta chain described here comes from a study of human T cells and chemical hapten exposure. Study as a whole: Patch tests put 0.01% DPC on the upper back, and the results were checked at 6 days.

This clonotype was observed at least ten times. V was pared by 4 bases and J by 10 bases, with 6 bases of the junction left unmatched. This CDR3 contains 14 residues. The V gene's germline CDR1 is SGHVS and CDR2 FQNEAQ. Individual cDNA molecules each carried unique molecular identifiers attached by the library. TCRdb called the RACE reads again in MiXCR, with one record for every CDR3 protein. The repertoire holds around 85,000 distinct CDR3 sequences, with under 15% as singletons. Time point described: patch test 3, about 24 weeks after DPC sensitization. Treatment specified: therapeutic diphenylcyclopropenone sensitization with weekly scalp DPC.

The V and J genes are TRBV7-8 and TRBJ1-6, with 8 bases lining up with TRBD1. The clonotype originates from a woman aged 45-59 years with alopecia areata. Some clones in this sample may be carry-over from other donors' samples. The input for sequencing was whole blood, taken in connection with sensitization to the hapten diphenylcyclopropenone (DPC). CDR3 residues: CASSSRGRGSPLHF. The CDR3 region has the DNA TGTGCCAGCAGCTCCAGGGGGCGCGGGTCACCCCTCCACTTT.